These T cell receptor beta chains were read from a single sample in a study of human T cells and chemical hapten exposure. TCRdb used MiXCR to reprocess the RACE reads, holding one entry per CDR3 protein. The sample lists about 160,000 distinct CDR3 sequences, 25% to 35% occurring once. The sample in question was whole blood, obtained in connection with sensitization to the hapten diphenylcyclopropenone (DPC). These receptors were taken from a woman aged 18-35 years with alopecia areata. Some clones in this sample may be carry-over from other donors' samples. The CDR3 runs from the conserved cysteine through the conserved F or W. A D gene is named only where the DNA matches it firmly. Rows may omit the clone size; those that give it use once, few, many or a size class.

V	J	size	D	DNA	CDR3
TRBV20-1	TRBJ2-5	many	TRBD2	TGCAGTGCTAGAGATCACGGACTAGCGAGTAAGACCCAGTACTTC	CSARDHGLASKTQYF
TRBV9	TRBJ2-2	NA	NA	TGTGCCAGCAGCGTAGCTGACCCCACCGGGGAGCTGTTTTTT	CASSVADPTGELFF
TRBV7-2	TRBJ2-2	NA	NA	TGTGCCAGCAGCTTATATTCGGGGTTTTCTTCAGGGGAGCTGTTTTTT	CASSLYSGFSSGELFF
TRBV20-1	TRBJ2-4	few	NA	TGCAGTGCTTCGGAGGGTGGCGTTCAGTACTTC	CSASEGGVQYF
TRBV25-1	TRBJ2-7	NA	NA	TGTGCCAGCAGGATATCAGGGGGACTTCCCTCTTTC	CASRISGGLPSF
TRBV4-3	TRBJ2-2	few	NA	TGCGCCAGCAGCCAAGATAAAAGGACCGGGGAGCTGTTTTTT	CASSQDKRTGELFF
TRBV30	TRBJ2-3	few	TRBD1	TGTGCCTGGAGGACAGGGGTTCGGACAGATACGCAGTATTTT	CAWRTGVRTDTQYF
TRBV5-1	TRBJ1-1	NA	NA	TGCGCCAGCAGCTCCGGACAGAGCAACACTGAAGCTTTCTTT	CASSSGQSNTEAFF
TRBV5-1	TRBJ1-6	few	NA	TGCGCCAGCAGCTTGGCCGAGGCGGGGACCCCCGGGGCCCTCCACTTT	CASSLAEAGTPGALHF
TRBV2	TRBJ1-4	many	NA	TGTGCCAGCAGTGATCGGGGAAAACTGTTTTTT	CASSDRGKLFF
TRBV6-2/TRBV6-3	TRBJ1-1	NA	NA	TGTGCCAGCAGTTACGGGGGATGGAACACTGAAGCTTTCTTT	CASSYGGWNTEAFF
TRBV15	TRBJ2-7	NA	NA	TGTGCCACCAGCAGAGCCAGGGCAGTCGAGCAGTACTTC	CATSRARAVEQYF
TRBV12-3/TRBV12-4	TRBJ2-5	NA	NA	TGTGCCAGCAGTTTGGGTAGGAGCCTCCAAGAGACCCAGTACTTC	CASSLGRSLQETQYF
TRBV24-1	TRBJ2-7	NA	NA	TGTGCCCCGCGCGGTGGCGAGCAGTACTTC	CAPRGGEQYF
TRBV20-1	TRBJ2-7	few	TRBD2	TGCAGTGCGAGTAGCGGGGGGACTCACCACGAGCAGTACTTC	CSASSGGTHHEQYF
TRBV2	TRBJ2-1	few	NA	TGTGCCAGTGAACCAAGGCGGTCCCCGTACAATGAGCAGTTCTTC	CASEPRRSPYNEQFF
TRBV4-3	TRBJ1-6	once	NA	TGCACCTCCTCACGCGGCACCTTGGGTTCACCCCTCCACTTT	CTSSRGTLGSPLHF
TRBV4-3	TRBJ2-7	few	NA	TGCGCCAGCAGCGTAGCGAGGACCTACGAGCAGTACTTC	CASSVARTYEQYF
TRBV5-1	TRBJ2-3	NA	NA	TGCGCCAGCAGCTTGGAGGCAGGGGAGGATGGGCAGTATTTT	CASSLEAGEDGQYF
TRBV6-2/TRBV6-3	TRBJ1-1	many	NA	TGTGCCAGCAGTTATATGAACACTGAAGCTTTCTTT	CASSYMNTEAFF
TRBV5-6	TRBJ2-7	once	TRBD1	TGTGCCAGCAGCCCTGACAGGGGGTCGGGGGAGCAGTACTTC	CASSPDRGSGEQYF
TRBV12-3/TRBV12-4	TRBJ2-3	NA	NA	TGTGCCAGCTCGCCGGGACTCCCTCTTTTCACGCAGTATTTT	CASSPGLPLFTQYF
TRBV7-6	TRBJ2-1	NA	NA	TGTGCCAGCAGCTTATTCCAGGAGTACAATGAGCAGTTCTTC	CASSLFQEYNEQFF
TRBV15	TRBJ2-3	NA	TRBD1	TGTGCCACCCAGACAGGGGGCAATACAGATACGCAGTATTTT	CATQTGGNTDTQYF
TRBV30	TRBJ1-2	many	NA	TGTGCCTGGAGACATCCAGCATGGGGCTACACCTTC	CAWRHPAWGYTF